The 12 T cell receptor beta chains below were found in one sample sequenced in a study of blood T cell repertoires in COVID-19. TCRdb keeps only in-frame clones here, not all; method: immunoSEQ multiplex PCR. The data show under 300,000 clones, approximately 83% seen once. The sequencing sample was made of peripheral blood. These receptors came from a human donor in a cohort sampled during active COVID-19.

With respect to this clone: This sample also contains other DNA sequences that code for the same CDR3. V usage is TRBV7-9 and J usage is TRBJ1-2; 9 bases match TRBD1. In germline, CDR1 is SEHNR, CDR2 FQNEAQ (reference sequence). This CDR3 contains 13 residues. Trimming cost V 3 bases and J 5 bases; bases outside gene matches: 1. This CDR3 reads CASSLGQGYGYTF. The DNA for the CDR3 is TGTGCCAGCAGCTTGGGACAGGGTTATGGCTACACCTTC.

The J gene is TRBJ2-7, the V gene TRBV19; D may be TRBD1 (6 bases). The CDR3 is made up of 14 amino acids. Trimming removed 6 bases from V and 3 bases from J, with 15 bases in between. CDR1 is LNHDA, CDR2 SQIVND, per germline (reference sequence). CDR3 residues: CASSRKGDLYEQYF. The CDR3 nucleotides read TGTGCCAGTAGCCGTAAGGGGGATCTCTACGAGCAGTACTTC.

The chain combines TRBV6-5 with TRBJ2-5, with 8 bases lining up with TRBD1. The CDR3 covers 14 residues. After removal of 8 bases from V and 4 bases from J, the junction contained 9 bases not matched to a gene. In germline, CDR1 is MNHEY, CDR2 SVGAGI. CDR3 sequence reads: CASGRDRRPETQYF. The DNA for the CDR3 is TGTGCCAGCGGCCGGGACAGGCGTCCAGAGACCCAGTACTTC.

The genes are TRBV5-4 and TRBJ1-4; D uncertain. Per germline, CDR1 SGHNT and CDR2 YYREEE (reference sequence). Trimming stripped 3 bases from V and 5 bases from J, with 17 bases between. This CDR3 contains 16 residues. The CDR3 loop is CASSSRVKGSNEKLFF. As DNA, the CDR3 is TGTGCCAGCAGCTCGAGGGTTAAAGGGAGCAATGAAAAACTGTTTTTT.

The chain has TRBV4-1 and TRBJ2-3; 9 positions agree with TRBD2. Germline lookup yields CDR1 MGHRA and CDR2 YSYEKL. The length of the CDR3 is 17 residues. V was pared by 4 bases and J by 2 bases, with 10 bases of the junction left unmatched. The CDR3 DNA follows: TGCGCCAGCAGCCTCCGAGGTATAGCGGGGGCCACAGATACGCAGTATTTT. It is translated as CASSLRGIAGATDTQYF.

V gene TRBV19 combines with J gene TRBJ2-4; a possible D gene is TRBD1 (5 bases). The CDR3 is made up of 16 amino acids. Germline CDR1 and CDR2: LNHDA and SQIVND (reference sequence). Trimming pared 9 bases from V and 0 bases from J, leaving 18 bases between. Here the CDR3 reads CASEDRYSLAKNIQYF. The CDR3 nucleotides are TGTGCCAGCGAAGACAGATACTCACTAGCCAAAAACATTCAGTACTTC.

V is TRBV9 and J is TRBJ2-1, with TRBD2 as a possible D gene (5 bases). Trimming removed 6 bases at V and 7 bases at J, with 14 bases between. Germline lookup yields CDR1 SGDLS and CDR2 YYNGEE. This CDR3 comprises 13 residues. The CDR3 reads CASNAWETNEQFF. CDR3 bases: TGTGCCAGCAATGCCTGGGAGACAAATGAGCAGTTCTTC.

V is TRBV19 and J is TRBJ2-5, with a weak D call TRBD1 (5 bases). The CDR3 contains 15 residues. Trimming took 3 bases from V and 0 from J, leaving 11 bases between them. The V gene's germline CDR1 is LNHDA and CDR2 SQIVND (reference sequence). The CDR3 DNA reads TGTGCCAGTAGTATCGGCCAGGGCTACCAAGAGACCCAGTACTTC. As protein: CASSIGQGYQETQYF.

The chain links TRBV3-1 (or the pseudogene TRBV3-2) to TRBJ2-7, with D unclear. V lost 0 bases, J lost 2 bases, and 11 bases lay in between. This CDR3 spans 15 amino acids. Per germline, CDR1 LGHDT and CDR2 YNNKEL (reference sequence). The CDR3 is CASSQDRRNTYEQYF. The CDR3 DNA reads as TGTGCCAGCAGCCAAGATAGGAGAAATACCTACGAGCAGTACTTC.

This chain links TRBV6-2 or TRBV6-3 with TRBJ1-2, with TRBD1 matching over 8 bases. CDR3 length equals 14 residues. The germline CDR1 and CDR2 sequences are MNHEY and SVGEGT. The trim removed 2 bases at V and 4 bases at J, leaving 3 bases unmatched. In DNA, the CDR3 is TGTGCCAGCAGTTACGCCGGGACAGGCTATGGCTACACCTTC. Its protein is CASSYAGTGYGYTF.

Comment on this clone: The sample holds other DNA sequences that translate to the same CDR3. This chain connects TRBV18 to TRBJ2-3, with no clear D. The ends were cut back, 3 bases at V and 4 bases at J, with 5 bases in the middle. This CDR3 has 12 amino acids. CDR1 is KGHSH and CDR2 is LQKENI in the germline V gene. The CDR3 bases are TGTGCCAGCTCACCGTCGGCAGATACGCAGTATTTT. It encodes CASSPSADTQYF.

The chain combines TRBV7-6 with TRBJ2-4, with TRBD1 identical over 12 bases. The V gene's germline CDR1 is SGHVS and CDR2 FNYEAQ. The CDR3 has 16 residues. J gave up 8 bases and V 5 bases, and 10 bases lay outside the gene matches. The CDR3 DNA reads TGTGCCAGCAGCCCTGGGACAGGGGGCGCTTCTGACATTCAGTACTTC. Its translation: CASSPGTGGASDIQYF.